These 15 T cell receptor beta chains share one sample of origin, sequenced in a study of lymphopenia after photon versus proton radiotherapy. TCRdb's copy holds only in-frame clones and misses some; the assay was immunoSEQ multiplex PCR. The sample has fewer than 35,000 clones, roughly 90% seen once; the top ten hold approximately 6.8%. This material consisted of peripheral blood, taken from a patient treated with photon-based radiotherapy. The receptors shown here come from a woman aged 50 to 65 with pancreatic cancer.

Only one count was recorded for this clone. The chain couples TRBV5-5 to TRBJ1-1, with 7 bases lining up with TRBD1. The CDR3 sequence is 12 residues long. The germline V gene has CDR1 SGHKS and CDR2 YYEKEE (reference sequence). V was pared by 4 bases and J by 7 bases, with 4 bases of the junction left unmatched. The CDR3 sequence: CASSPGDSEAFF. The CDR3 region has the DNA TGTGCCAGCAGCCCGGGGGACAGTGAAGCTTTCTTT.

The V gene is TRBV7-9, the J gene TRBJ2-5; 8 bases line up with TRBD1. The CDR3 length is 16 residues. V was pared by 5 bases and J by 4 bases, with 12 bases of the junction left unmatched. In germline, CDR1 is SEHNR, CDR2 FQNEAQ (reference sequence). DNA for the CDR3: TGTGCCAGCAGCACCCCGAGGCAGGGGGCGCGAGAGACCCAGTACTTC. It encodes CASSTPRQGARETQYF.

This rearrangement joins TRBV28 to TRBJ2-1; D perhaps matches TRBD2 (7 bases). The V gene lost 7 bases and the J gene lost 3 bases, with 16 bases spanning the gap. Germline V gene sequence: CDR1 MDHEN, CDR2 SYDVKM. The CDR3 spans 15 residues. The CDR3 region is CASNDGGHLYNEQFF. The CDR3 DNA is TGTGCCAGCAACGACGGGGGGCACCTCTACAATGAGCAGTTCTTC. The entire variable domain, with the rest obtained from reference TRBV28 and TRBJ2-1, is as follows: DVKVTQSSRYLVKRTGEKVFLECVQDMDHENMFWYRQDPGLGLRLIYFSYDVKMKEKGDIPEGYSVSREKKERFSLILESASTNQTSMYLCASNDGGHLYNEQFFGPGTRLTVL.

This chain links TRBV5-5 with TRBJ2-5; TRBD1 might be the D (8 bases). V was shortened by 4 bases and J by 4 bases, with 17 bases between the two germline ends. CDR1 and CDR2 (germline): SGHKS, YYEKEE (reference sequence). This CDR3 has 15 residues. The CDR3 sequence is CASSRGGTGGETQYF. The CDR3 DNA is TGTGCCAGCAGCCGGGGAGGGACAGGAGGAGAGACCCAGTACTTC.

This chain connects TRBV25-1 to TRBJ2-7; possibly TRBD1 or TRBD2 for D (5 bases each). In germline, CDR1 is MGHDK, CDR2 SYGVNS. V dropped 5 bases and J dropped 0 bases, with 14 bases sitting between them. The CDR3 is 15 amino acids. The CDR3 loop is CASSRQGASSYEQYF. CDR3 bases: TGTGCCAGCAGTCGTCAGGGAGCAAGCTCCTACGAGCAGTACTTC.

A single count supports this clone. This rearrangement joins TRBV19 to TRBJ2-7; D may be TRBD2 (6 bases). Germline CDR1 and CDR2: LNHDA and SQIVND (reference sequence). CDR3 length: 15 amino acids. Trimming took off 1 base at V and 3 bases at J, with 13 bases between the two ends. CDR3 nucleotides: TGTGCCAGTAGTATAGTCGCGGGACCTTACTACGAGCAGTACTTC. Amino acid sequence: CASSIVAGPYYEQYF. Drawing the rest from reference TRBV19 and TRBJ2-7, the complete variable domain is DGGITQSPKYLFRKEGQNVTLSCEQNLNHDAMYWYRQDPGQGLRLIYYSQIVNDFQKGDIAEGYSVSREKKESFPLTVTSAQKNPTAFYLCASSIVAGPYYEQYFGPGTRLTVT.

The chain is built from TRBV11-2 and TRBJ2-7; 8 bases match TRBD2. Germline V CDR1 and CDR2: SGHAT, FQNNGV. V lost 3 bases and J lost 4; bases outside the gene matches: 8. CDR3 length: 15 residues. CDR3 sequence reads: CASSFSTSGRYEQYF. The CDR3 bases are TGTGCCAGCAGCTTCTCTACTAGCGGTCGGTACGAGCAGTACTTC.

V is TRBV19 and J is TRBJ1-1; 10 bases are a match to TRBD1. CDR3 length: 17 amino acids. V dropped 5 bases and J dropped 5; count of bases not matched to a gene: 14. The germline V gene encodes CDR1 LNHDA and CDR2 SQIVND (reference sequence). DNA of the CDR3: TGTGCCAGTAGTCCCCAGGGGACAGGGGTAAGAGGAACTGAAGCTTTCTTT. Translation: CASSPQGTGVRGTEAFF. Looking up the rest from reference TRBV19 and TRBJ1-1 gives the full variable domain: DGGITQSPKYLFRKEGQNVTLSCEQNLNHDAMYWYRQDPGQGLRLIYYSQIVNDFQKGDIAEGYSVSREKKESFPLTVTSAQKNPTAFYLCASSPQGTGVRGTEAFFGQGTRLTVV.

This chain uses TRBV19 with TRBJ2-1, with 10 bases identical to TRBD2. The CDR3 contains 18 residues. The V gene end was trimmed by 0 bases and the J gene end by 5 bases; junction bases not matched to a gene: 10. Germline values: CDR1 LNHDA, CDR2 SQIVND (reference sequence). Here the CDR3 reads CASSIDPLGTSANNEQFF. CDR3 nucleotides: TGTGCCAGTAGTATAGATCCGCTGGGGACTAGCGCTAACAATGAGCAGTTCTTC.

This chain connects TRBV27 to TRBJ1-5; D not certain. The V gene lost 6 bases and the J gene lost 2 bases, with 11 bases spanning the gap. CDR1 MNHEY and CDR2 SMNVEV come from the germline V gene (reference sequence). The CDR3 covers 14 residues. The CDR3 coding sequence is TGTGCCAGCAGGGATGTATGGGGCAATCAGCCCCAGCATTTT. Encoded protein: CASRDVWGNQPQHF.

The V call is TRBV5-8, the J call TRBJ2-7; 10 positions agree with TRBD1. Germline CDR1 reads SGHTS; CDR2 reads YDEGEE. Trimming at V came to 4 bases and at J to 8 bases, leaving 6 bases not matched to a gene. The CDR3 is 13 amino acids. DNA for the CDR3: TGTGCCAGCAGCCGTAGGGACAGGGGAAAGCAGTACTTC. As protein: CASSRRDRGKQYF. Variable domain in full (rest from reference TRBV5-8 and TRBJ2-7): EAGVTQSPTHLIKTRGQQATLRCSPISGHTSVYWYQQALGLGLQFLLWYDEGEERNRGNFPPRFSGRQFPNYSSELNVNALELEDSALYLCASSRRDRGKQYFGPGTRLTVT.

The chain joins TRBV11-2 to TRBJ1-1, with D perhaps matching TRBD1 (5 bases). The V gene's germline CDR1 is SGHAT and CDR2 FQNNGV. The CDR3 is 19 residues long. V dropped 5 bases and J dropped 0 bases, with 25 bases sitting between them. The CDR3 spells CASSPYGVGLPIMNTEAFF. CDR3 nucleotide sequence: TGTGCCAGCAGCCCCTATGGTGTGGGACTGCCAATTATGAACACTGAAGCTTTCTTT. The variable domain in full, completed from reference TRBV11-2 and TRBJ1-1, reads EAGVAQSPRYKIIEKRQSVAFWCNPISGHATLYWYQQILGQGPKLLIQFQNNGVVDDSQLPKDRFSAERLKGVDSTLKIQPAKLEDSAVYLCASSPYGVGLPIMNTEAFFGQGTRLTVV.

This chain connects TRBV10-3 to TRBJ2-5, with D hard to call. This CDR3 is built from 13 residues. CDR1 is ENHRY and CDR2 is SYGVKD in the germline V gene. Deletions cut 1 base from V and 3 bases from J, with 6 bases between. DNA for the CDR3: TGTGCCATCAGTGAGTTGGCTGAAGAGACCCAGTACTTC. Its protein is CAISELAEETQYF.

V gene TRBV5-6 combines with J gene TRBJ2-7; the D is unclear. CDR3 size: 14 residues. The germline V and J ends were trimmed by 0 bases and 0 bases, with 7 bases remaining between them. Germline-derived CDR1 and CDR2 are SGHDT and YYEEEE. CDR3 sequence: CASSLVESSYEQYF. The CDR3 bases are TGTGCCAGCAGCTTGGTAGAGAGCTCCTACGAGCAGTACTTC.

This chain links TRBV6-6 with TRBJ2-2, with TRBD1 as a possible D gene (6 bases). Germline CDR1 reads MNHNY; CDR2 reads SVGAGI (reference sequence). Trimming removed 0 bases at V and 1 base at J, with 9 bases between. This CDR3 contains 16 residues. The CDR3 sequence is CASSYSGRGNTGELFF. The CDR3 DNA is TGTGCCAGCAGTTACTCTGGCAGGGGGAACACCGGGGAGCTGTTTTTT.